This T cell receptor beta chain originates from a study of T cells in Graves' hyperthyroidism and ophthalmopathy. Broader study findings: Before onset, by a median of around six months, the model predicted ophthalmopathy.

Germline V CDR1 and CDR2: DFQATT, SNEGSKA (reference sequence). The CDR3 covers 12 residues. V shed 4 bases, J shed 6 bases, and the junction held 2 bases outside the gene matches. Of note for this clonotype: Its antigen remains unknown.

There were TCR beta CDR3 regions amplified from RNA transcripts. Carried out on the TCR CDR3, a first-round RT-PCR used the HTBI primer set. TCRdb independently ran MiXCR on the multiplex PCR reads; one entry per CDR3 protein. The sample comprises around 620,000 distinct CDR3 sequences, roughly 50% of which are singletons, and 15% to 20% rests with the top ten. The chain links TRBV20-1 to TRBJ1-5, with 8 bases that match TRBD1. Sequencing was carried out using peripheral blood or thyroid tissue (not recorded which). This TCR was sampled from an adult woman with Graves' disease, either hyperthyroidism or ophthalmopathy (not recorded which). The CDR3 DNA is TGCAGTGCTACCCAGGGGGCTCAGCCCCAGCATTTT. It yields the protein CSATQGAQPQHF.